A single sample gave rise to the 3 T cell receptor beta chains below, sequenced in a study of cytomegalovirus exposure and HLA in healthy donors. It was with 60 Vbeta and 13 Jbeta primers that the PCR ran. Some clones are missing from TCRdb's copy, which holds only in-frame ones; the method was immunoSEQ multiplex PCR. The sample consists of about 180,000 clones, 75% of them appearing once. Material: PBMCs. The receptors derive from a female donor in good health and CMV-seronegative.

The J gene is TRBJ2-2, the V gene TRBV19, with D perhaps matching TRBD2 (5 bases). Trimming shortened V by 7 bases and J by 2 bases, and 11 bases separated the two germline ends. This CDR3 spans 14 amino acids. CDR1 and CDR2 from the germline V gene are LNHDA and SQIVND (reference sequence). For the CDR3, the DNA is TGTGCCAGTACCCCGAGGGTAAACACCGGGGAGCTGTTTTTT. Its translation: CASTPRVNTGELFF.

In this sample, this clone turned up a few times. This CDR3 reads CASSERTGPYGYTF. DNA for the CDR3: TGTGCCAGCAGTGAACGGACAGGCCCTTATGGCTACACCTTC. The chain recombines TRBV6-1 with TRBJ1-2; 7 bases fit TRBD1. Trimming cost V 2 bases and J 5 bases; bases outside gene matches: 5. Germline lookup yields CDR1 MNHNS and CDR2 SASEGT. The CDR3 length is 14 residues.

This chain links TRBV6-1 with TRBJ1-1, with D uncertain. This CDR3 spans 15 amino acids. Germline CDR1 reads MNHNS; CDR2 reads SASEGT. The ends were cut back, 5 bases at V and 6 bases at J, with 19 bases in the middle. The CDR3 protein is CASSITGNTFAEAFF. In DNA form, the CDR3 reads TGTGCCAGCAGTATAACGGGGAACACATTCGCTGAAGCTTTCTTT.